Each of the 13 T cell receptor beta chains below was sequenced from the same sample in a study of blood T cell repertoires in COVID-19 (dated by TCRdb to between 2020 and 2021). The library was built by means of the immunoSEQ multiplex PCR assay. The clones in this table, taken by TCRdb from immuneACCESS, are in-frame only. Not every clone is retained; where verified, under half of the shortfall comes from an unresolved V gene, and the cause of the rest is unknown. Within this sample are roughly 250,000 clones, with 65% to 80% of them counted one time only. The ten largest clones represent 4% to 4.5% of the sample. The sample consisted of peripheral blood. These receptor sequences come from a woman between 40 and 50 years old with active or convalescent COVID-19.

The chain uses TRBV5-1 and TRBJ1-1; 7 bases match TRBD1. The CDR3 is 14 residues long. J gave up 7 bases and V 0 bases, and 6 bases lay outside the gene matches. Germline V gene sequence: CDR1 SGHRS, CDR2 YFSETQ. CDR3 sequence reads: CASSLGQAGGEAFF. Here the CDR3 DNA reads TGCGCCAGCAGCTTGGGACAGGCAGGGGGTGAAGCTTTCTTT. The full variable domain, its missing parts supplied by reference TRBV5-1 and TRBJ1-1, is KAGVTQTPRYLIKTRGQQVTLSCSPISGHRSVSWYQQTPGQGLQFLFEYFSETQRNKGNFPGRFSGRQFSNSRSEMNVSTLELGDSALYLCASSLGQAGGEAFFGQGTRLTVV.

This chain connects TRBV4-1 to TRBJ1-2, with D possibly being TRBD1 (6 bases). Trimming removed 0 bases from V and 7 bases from J, with 21 bases in between. The CDR3 has 17 residues. Germline CDR1 is MGHRA and CDR2 is YSYEKL. CDR3 residues: CASSQEGGGLLGGGYTF. CDR3 sequence (DNA): TGCGCCAGCAGCCAAGAAGGGGGAGGGCTTCTAGGCGGTGGCTACACCTTC.

V and J are TRBV3-1 (or the pseudogene TRBV3-2) and TRBJ2-2; D possibly corresponds to TRBD2 (6 bases). Looked up from germline, CDR1 is LGHDT and CDR2 is YNNKEL (reference sequence). Trimming took 1 base from V and 7 from J, leaving 10 bases between them. The CDR3 contains 14 residues. CDR3 DNA sequence: TGTGCCAGCAGCCAAGGGAGGGTAGTCGGGGAGCTGTTTTTT. Its protein is CASSQGRVVGELFF.

The chain employs TRBV4-1 and TRBJ1-2; D is perhaps TRBD1 (5 bases). CDR1 is MGHRA and CDR2 is YSYEKL in the germline V gene. Between the trimmed V and J ends, which lost 0 bases and 2 bases, there was a span of 10 bases. The CDR3 loop spans 15 amino acids. Here the CDR3 DNA reads TGCGCCAGCAGCCAAGAAGTGGGGCAGAACTATGGCTACACCTTC. Its protein product is CASSQEVGQNYGYTF.

The V and J genes are TRBV3-1 (or the pseudogene TRBV3-2) and TRBJ1-2; no firm D call. Germline CDR1 reads LGHDT; CDR2 reads YNNKEL (reference sequence). Trimming pared 3 bases from V and 3 bases from J, leaving 8 bases between. The length of the CDR3 is 13 residues. CDR3 amino acids: CASSQGVDYGYTF. The CDR3 region has the DNA TGTGCCAGCAGCCAGGGCGTCGACTATGGCTACACCTTC.

About this clone itself: Relative to the germline gene, one junction end is altered; a read error may explain this. This chain connects TRBV4-1 to TRBJ2-5; 8 bases match TRBD1. The CDR3 extends over 15 amino acids. Germline V CDR1 and CDR2: MGHRA, YSYEKL. The chain's CDR3 is CTSSQPGQGGETQYF. The CDR3 nucleotides read TGCACCAGCAGCCAACCCGGACAGGGCGGAGAGACCCAGTACTTC.

The genes are TRBV18 and TRBJ1-2, with a tentative D call TRBD1 (5 bases). CDR1 and CDR2 (germline): KGHSH, LQKENI. Deletions cut 4 bases from V and 8 bases from J, with 14 bases between. The CDR3 runs 13 residues. This chain's CDR3 is CASSQSQGEGYTF. CDR3 sequence (DNA): TGTGCCAGCTCACAAAGCCAGGGTGAAGGCTACACCTTC.

V and J are TRBV9 and TRBJ2-3, with D possibly matching TRBD2 (5 bases). The CDR3 spans 13 residues. Germline-derived CDR1 and CDR2 are SGDLS and YYNGEE. Between the trimmed V and J ends, which lost 4 bases and 1 base, there was a span of 7 bases. The CDR3 nucleotides read TGTGCCAGCAGCCCCGGGGGCACAGATACGCAGTATTTT. Its protein product is CASSPGGTDTQYF.

The V and J genes are TRBV18 and TRBJ2-1, with 10 bases matching TRBD1. The CDR3 runs 14 residues. Germline V lookup: CDR1 KGHSH, CDR2 LQKENI. Unmatched junction bases numbered 3, after V lost 4 bases and J lost 6 bases. CDR3 sequence reads: CASSLGQGGNEQFF. The CDR3 bases are TGTGCCAGCTCACTCGGACAGGGGGGCAATGAGCAGTTCTTC.

The rearrangement joins TRBV6-4 to TRBJ1-2; the match to TRBD1 covers 7 bases. This CDR3 region has 16 residues. Germline V CDR1 and CDR2: MRHNA, SNTAGT. The J segment lost 1 base and the V segment lost 0 bases, leaving 5 bases of the junction unmatched. CDR3 sequence reads: CASSDSRQGSNYGYTF. CDR3 nucleotides: TGTGCCAGCAGTGACTCGAGACAGGGAAGTAACTATGGCTACACCTTC.

The chain recombines TRBV5-6 with TRBJ1-4; 10 bases agree with TRBD1. This CDR3 has 15 residues. V lost 4 bases, J lost 7 bases, and 7 bases stayed unmatched. CDR1 is SGHDT, CDR2 YYEEEE, per germline. The CDR3 protein is CASSLPTGGIEKLFF. The CDR3 region has the DNA TGTGCCAGCAGCCTCCCGACAGGGGGCATTGAAAAACTGTTTTTT.

A word on this clone: One junction end does not reproduce the germline sequence, and a read error may be involved. Other DNA sequences in the sample encode the same CDR3. This chain joins TRBV28 and TRBJ1-2; no definite D call. Germline values: CDR1 MDHEN, CDR2 SYDVKM. The CDR3 has 17 amino acids. DNA for the CDR3: TGTGCCAGCAGCGAATCTCAGACTAGTTTTCGTAACTATGGCTACACCTTT. Encoded protein: CASSESQTSFRNYGYTF.

The chain recombines TRBV5-1 with TRBJ2-5; the D is unclear. The CDR3 has 13 residues. Trimming stripped 0 bases from V and 4 bases from J, with 7 bases between. Germline V lookup: CDR1 SGHRS, CDR2 YFSETQ. The CDR3 DNA reads TGCGCCAGCAGCTTGGCAAATGTAGAGACCCAGTACTTC. Translated: CASSLANVETQYF.